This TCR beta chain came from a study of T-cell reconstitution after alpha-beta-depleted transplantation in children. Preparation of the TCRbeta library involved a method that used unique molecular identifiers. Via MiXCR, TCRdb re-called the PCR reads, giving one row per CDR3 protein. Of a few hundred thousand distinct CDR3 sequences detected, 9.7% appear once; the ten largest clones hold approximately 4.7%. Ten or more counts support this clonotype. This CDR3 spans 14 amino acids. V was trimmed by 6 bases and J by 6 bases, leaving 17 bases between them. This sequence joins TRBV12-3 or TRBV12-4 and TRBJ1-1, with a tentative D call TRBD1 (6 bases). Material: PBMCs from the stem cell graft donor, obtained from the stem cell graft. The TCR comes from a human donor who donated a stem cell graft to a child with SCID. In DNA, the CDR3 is TGTGCCAGCAGGTACTTCGGGGGCGCGCCTGAAGCTTTCTTT. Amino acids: CASRYFGGAPEAFF.